This TCR beta chain was obtained from a study of shared T cell receptors in the human thymus. Some clones are missing from TCRdb's copy, which holds only in-frame ones; the method was immunoSEQ multiplex PCR. Altogether hundreds of thousands of clones are present, roughly 90% being singletons, with the ten largest covering approximately 0.01%. The CDR3 consists of 16 residues. CDR1 and CDR2 (germline): MNHNS, SASEGT. Deletions cut 3 bases from V and 1 base from J, with 15 bases between. This sample was also put to use in a study of human thymus T cells.

The clonotype originates from a boy in the first two years of life with a congenital heart defect. The sample was thymocytes. J is TRBJ1-1 and V is TRBV6-1; the D is unclear. CDR3: CASSDPPGIQNTEAFF. The CDR3 coding sequence is TGTGCCAGCAGTGATCCCCCAGGCATACAGAACACTGAAGCTTTCTTT.